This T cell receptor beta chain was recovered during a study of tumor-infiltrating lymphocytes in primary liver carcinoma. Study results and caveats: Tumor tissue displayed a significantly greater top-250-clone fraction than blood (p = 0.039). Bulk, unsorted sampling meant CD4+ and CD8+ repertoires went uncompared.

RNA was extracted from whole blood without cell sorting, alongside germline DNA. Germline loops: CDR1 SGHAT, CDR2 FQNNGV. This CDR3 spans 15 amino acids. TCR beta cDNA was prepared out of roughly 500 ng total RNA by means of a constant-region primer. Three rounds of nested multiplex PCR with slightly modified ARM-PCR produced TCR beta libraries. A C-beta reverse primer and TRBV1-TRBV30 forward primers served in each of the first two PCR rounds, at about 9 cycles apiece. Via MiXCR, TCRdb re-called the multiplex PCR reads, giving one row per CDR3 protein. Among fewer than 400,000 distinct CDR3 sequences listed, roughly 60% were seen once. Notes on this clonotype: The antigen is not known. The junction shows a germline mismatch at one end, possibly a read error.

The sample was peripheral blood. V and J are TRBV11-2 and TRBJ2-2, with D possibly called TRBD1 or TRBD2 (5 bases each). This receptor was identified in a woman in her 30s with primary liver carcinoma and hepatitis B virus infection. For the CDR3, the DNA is TGTGCCAGCACCTGGACAAGTGGTAACACCGGGGAGCTGTTGTTT. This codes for CASTWTSGNTGELLF.